Here is one T cell receptor beta chain with its context. Its antigen is still unknown. The amount of total RNA extracted per sample was at least 5.5 micrograms. Germline V gene sequence: CDR1 MGHDK, CDR2 SYGVNS. Trimming took off 8 bases at V and 2 bases at J, with 21 bases between the two ends. The CDR3 is 16 amino acids. This sample is drawn from a study of blood T cells in healthy people across ages. Study observations and caveats: Naive T cell percentage strongly correlated with TCR beta diversity. Diversity estimates from one million T cells were considered underestimates.

A second PCR of 7 to 11 cycles used a sample-barcoded 5' primer and a J-beta primer mix. Every sample gave at least 3 million paired-end reads containing CDR3. TCRdb redid the calling of the 5' RACE reads with MiXCR, one entry per CDR3 protein. This sample yields more than 450,000 distinct CDR3 sequences, of which 27% are seen a single time; approximately 3.3% belongs to the top ten. These data also featured in a second study, about T cells of mothers and their children.

J is TRBJ2-5 and V is TRBV25-1; D tentatively reads TRBD1 or TRBD2 (6 bases each). The receptor's source is a boy between 2 and 10 years old in good health. Sequenced: blood. The DNA for the CDR3 is TGTGCCAGCGGGAGAGAGGGGGGTAGTACACAAGAGACCCAGTACTTC. This encodes CASGREGGSTQETQYF.